The T cell receptor beta chain under discussion was sequenced for a study of regulatory T cells in long-lasting Graves disease. Study-wide background: Antithyroid drugs had been given to newly diagnosed Graves' patients for under 3 months.

Study-wide results and caveats: Exclusively peripheral blood, rather than thyroid tissue, was studied.

There are many counts of this clonotype. Its specificity is not known. Sample time point: newly diagnosed GD, antithyroid drugs for less than 3 months. Isolated PBMC RNA provided the starting material for the TCR library. This CDR3 is 14 amino acids long. CDR1 is LNHDA and CDR2 is SQIVND in the germline V gene (reference sequence). V was pared by 3 bases and J by 1 base, with 7 bases between. Both iRepertoire HTBI primers and Arm-PCR of CDR3 regions were used to build the TCR beta libraries. TCRdb processed the multiplex PCR reads anew with MiXCR; each CDR3 protein has one entry. This sample has 300,000 to 400,000 distinct CDR3 sequences, with over 15% found just once. This same sample was also taken into another study, of T cells in Graves' hyperthyroidism and ophthalmopathy. That source reports: The authors' 13 V-J model separated ophthalmopathy from stable hyperthyroidism.

This TCR was recovered from a man between 35 and 55 years old with Graves disease. The V gene is TRBV19, the J gene TRBJ1-5; D is undetermined. Sequenced here: peripheral blood mononuclear cells (PBMCs), sampled at new diagnosis, from a patient treated with antithyroid drugs. The CDR3 nucleotides are TGTGCCAGTAGTATGGTACAAAGCAATCAGCCCCAGCATTTT. Protein product: CASSMVQSNQPQHF.